The next 32 T cell receptor beta chains were all read from a single sample in a study of T cells after posttransplantation cyclophosphamide. Some clones are missing from TCRdb's copy, which holds only in-frame ones; the method was immunoSEQ multiplex PCR. The table lists some 54,000 clones, approximately 94% of them singletons. The sample taken for sequencing was PBMCs. These receptors were collected from a woman in her 30s in good health and a related stem cell transplant donor.

This clone is medium-sized within its sample. The V call is TRBV5-1, the J call TRBJ1-1, with TRBD1 matching 12 bases. The CDR3 is made up of 14 amino acids. The germline V gene encodes CDR1 SGHRS and CDR2 YFSETQ. The ends lost 4 bases at V and 11 bases at J; junction bases unmatched: 9. The CDR3 is CASSPGQGARNAFF. CDR3 DNA sequence: TGCGCCAGCAGCCCGGGACAGGGGGCGCGGAACGCTTTCTTT.

In this sample, this clone turned up once. This chain links TRBV25-1 with TRBJ1-5; 9 bases fit TRBD1. With V trimmed by 7 bases and J by 2 bases, 3 bases remained unmatched. The CDR3 runs to 14 residues. In germline, CDR1 is MGHDK, CDR2 SYGVNS. CDR3 sequence: CASIWTGGNQPQHF. CDR3 bases: TGTGCCAGCATTTGGACAGGGGGCAATCAGCCCCAGCATTTT.

The chain couples TRBV19 to TRBJ2-7; possibly TRBD2 for D (6 bases). The germline V gene encodes CDR1 LNHDA and CDR2 SQIVND (reference sequence). CDR3 length: 17 residues. V was trimmed by 3 bases and J by 3 bases, leaving 21 bases between them. CDR3: CASSMGVRGTSGYEQYF. CDR3 sequence (DNA): TGTGCCAGTAGTATGGGCGTCCGGGGGACCTCGGGCTACGAGCAGTACTTC.

The chain recombines TRBV18 with TRBJ2-5; D is undetermined. Trimming took off 2 bases at V and 5 bases at J, with 6 bases between the two ends. The CDR3 covers 12 residues. Germline V lookup: CDR1 KGHSH, CDR2 LQKENI. The CDR3 DNA reads as TGTGCCAGCTCACCAGGAGCGGAGACCCAGTACTTC. Its protein product is CASSPGAETQYF.

This chain joins TRBV6-1 and TRBJ2-3; 8 nucleotides line up with TRBD2. The CDR3 consists of 14 residues. Trimming at V came to 8 bases and at J to 2 bases, leaving 6 bases not matched to a gene. The germline gives CDR1 MNHNS, CDR2 SASEGT. CDR3 amino acids: CASARGGNTDTQYF. For the CDR3, the DNA is TGTGCCAGCGCCCGGGGGGGGAACACAGATACGCAGTATTTT.

The chain has TRBV29-1 and TRBJ1-4, with 11 bases that match TRBD1. Germline CDR1 SQVTM, CDR2 ANQGSEA. The CDR3 runs 15 residues. V lost 5 bases, J lost 8 bases, and 10 bases stayed unmatched. CDR3: CSVRTGGPSSEKLFF. The DNA for the CDR3 is TGCAGCGTTCGGACAGGGGGCCCGTCGAGCGAAAAACTGTTTTTT.

The V and J genes are TRBV7-9 and TRBJ1-1; D might be TRBD1 (6 bases). This CDR3 spans 13 amino acids. The germline V gene has CDR1 SEHNR and CDR2 FQNEAQ (reference sequence). The V end lost 4 bases, the J end lost 4 bases, and 10 bases lay between the germline ends. CDR3 in amino acids: CASSSAGATEAFF. DNA for the CDR3: TGTGCCAGCAGCTCTGCGGGGGCCACTGAAGCTTTCTTT.

This clone was found once. The CDR3 reads CAWSSRPPYGYTF. As DNA, the CDR3 is TGTGCCTGGAGTAGCAGGCCTCCCTATGGCTACACCTTC. The chain carries TRBV30 and TRBJ1-2; no clear D gene. Between the trimmed V and J ends, which lost 2 bases and 4 bases, there was a span of 11 bases. Per germline, CDR1 GTSNPN and CDR2 SVGIG (reference sequence). This CDR3 spans 13 amino acids.

The CDR3 DNA reads as TGTGCCAGCGGACCGGGGGGCCCCTACAATGAGCAGTTCTTC. Translation gives CASGPGGPYNEQFF. This chain joins TRBV6-5 and TRBJ2-1; a weak D match, TRBD2 (7 bases). The CDR3 extends over 14 amino acids. CDR1 MNHEY and CDR2 SVGAGI come from the germline V gene. The ends were cut back, 8 bases at V and 2 bases at J, with 13 bases in the middle.

This clone was counted once. The V gene is TRBV6-6, the J gene TRBJ2-7, with 10 bases aligning to TRBD1. The CDR3 is 13 residues long. Germline values: CDR1 MNHNY, CDR2 SVGAGI (reference sequence). With V trimmed by 7 bases and J by 6 bases, 6 bases remained unmatched. CDR3 nucleotides: TGTGCCAGCATAGGGACAGGGGTTTTCGAGCAGTACTTC. Translated, it gives CASIGTGVFEQYF.

The genes are TRBV21-1 and TRBJ1-2; TRBD1 reflects the table's D call only, with no check against the DNA. TRBV21-1 is noted as a pseudogene. The CDR3 contains 15 residues. CDR3 nucleotide sequence: TGTGCCAGCAGCCCTGGTATCGGGACAGCCGATGGCTACACCTTC. Translation: CASSPGIGTADGYTF.

This chain uses TRBV9 with TRBJ1-3, with unresolved D. The CDR3 totals 16 residues. CDR1 is SGDLS and CDR2 is YYNGEE in the germline V gene. Trimming took 4 bases from V and 1 from J, leaving 15 bases between them. CDR3 residues: CASSPEAMRSGNTIYF. In DNA, the CDR3 is TGTGCCAGCAGCCCCGAGGCAATGCGGTCTGGAAACACCATATATTTT. Based on the CDR3 plus reference TRBV9 and TRBJ1-3, the full variable domain is DSGVTQTPKHLITATGQRVTLRCSPRSGDLSVYWYQQSLDQGLQFLIQYYNGEERAKGNILERFSAQQFPDLHSELNLSSLELGDSALYFCASSPEAMRSGNTIYFGEGSWLTVV.

This chain connects TRBV27 to TRBJ1-6; D gene ambiguous. Germline-derived CDR1 and CDR2 are MNHEY and SMNVEV (reference sequence). Trimming took off 3 bases at V and 5 bases at J, with 8 bases between the two ends. There are 14 residues in the CDR3. The CDR3 DNA follows: TGTGCCAGCAGTTTTATTAGTCATAATTCACCCCTCCACTTT. It yields the protein CASSFISHNSPLHF.

The rearrangement uses TRBV28 and TRBJ1-5, with 7 bases identical to TRBD1. Germline CDR1 MDHEN, CDR2 SYDVKM. This CDR3 is built from 16 residues. V dropped 2 bases and J dropped 1; count of bases not matched to a gene: 5. The DNA of the CDR3 is TGTGCCAGCAGTTTAGGCCTCAGGGGGAGCAATCAGCCCCAGCATTTT. This translates into CASSLGLRGSNQPQHF.

This chain uses TRBV25-1 with TRBJ2-1; 8 nucleotides align to TRBD1. Germline CDR1 reads MGHDK; CDR2 reads SYGVNS. CDR3 length: 14 amino acids. V lost 3 bases and J lost 5; bases outside the gene matches: 3. DNA of the CDR3: TGTGCCAGCAGTGAGCAGGGGGCCCACAATGAGCAGTTCTTC. This gives the protein CASSEQGAHNEQFF.

The gene calls are TRBV5-5 and TRBJ2-3; no clear D gene. The CDR3 spans 14 residues. V was cut by 3 bases and J by 2 bases, with 10 bases left in between. The germline CDR1 and CDR2 sequences are SGHKS and YYEKEE (reference sequence). The CDR3 nucleotides are TGTGCCAGCAGCTCACAACCCACCACAGATACGCAGTATTTT. This translates into CASSSQPTTDTQYF.

V gene TRBV7-3 combines with J gene TRBJ2-1; tentative D call: TRBD2 (5 bases). Per germline, CDR1 SGHTA and CDR2 FQGTGA. Trimming took off 5 bases at V and 0 bases at J, with 14 bases between the two ends. This CDR3 has 16 residues. The CDR3 sequence is CASSPVWSGSYNEQFF. DNA for the CDR3: TGTGCCAGCAGCCCCGTTTGGAGCGGCTCCTACAATGAGCAGTTCTTC. The full variable domain, with the rest looked up from reference TRBV7-3 and TRBJ2-1, is GAGVSQTPSNKVTEKGKYVELRCDPISGHTALYWYRQSLGQGPEFLIYFQGTGAADDSGLPNDRFFAVRPEGSVSTLKIQRTERGDSAVYLCASSPVWSGSYNEQFFGPGTRLTVL.

This sequence joins TRBV7-2 and TRBJ1-2, with 8 bases fitting TRBD1. Germline CDR1 and CDR2: SGHTA and FQGNSA. Trimming removed 1 base from V and 6 bases from J; junction bases left unmatched: 10. There are 16 residues in the CDR3. CDR3 nucleotide sequence: TGTGCCAGCAGCTTAGGAGGACAGGGAAGGTTTAATGGCTACACCTTC. Translated: CASSLGGQGRFNGYTF.

V usage is TRBV27 and J usage is TRBJ2-5; TRBD1 matches at 9 bases. The end of the DNA fits TRBJ2-7 better, so the J call may be wrong. The germline V gene encodes CDR1 MNHEY and CDR2 SMNVEV (reference sequence). This CDR3 has 15 residues. The CDR3: CASRLGPGTGYEQYF. CDR3 coding DNA: TGTGCCAGCAGGCTGGGCCCTGGGACAGGGTACGAGCAGTACTTC.

The rearrangement joins TRBV28 to TRBJ1-2, with no clear D. V lost 6 bases and J lost 0, with 17 bases in between. The germline V gene has CDR1 MDHEN and CDR2 SYDVKM. The CDR3 totals 16 residues. The CDR3 bases are TGTGCCAGCAGAACGGCCAGCGGGATGGCTAACTATGGCTACACCTTC. Amino acids: CASRTASGMANYGYTF.

This rearrangement joins TRBV15 to TRBJ2-2; 9 positions agree with TRBD1. This CDR3 contains 14 residues. The ends lost 9 bases at V and 4 bases at J; junction bases unmatched: 6. Germline values: CDR1 LNHNV, CDR2 YYDKDF (reference sequence). CDR3 in amino acids: CATSQGAITGELFF. DNA for the CDR3: TGTGCCACGTCACAGGGGGCGATCACCGGGGAGCTGTTTTTT.

V and J are TRBV2 and TRBJ1-6, with D perhaps TRBD1 (5 bases). The germline CDR1 and CDR2 sequences are SNHLY and FYNNEI. The CDR3 is 15 residues long. The germline V and J ends were trimmed by 8 bases and 0 bases, with 11 bases remaining between them. CDR3 DNA sequence: TGTGCCAGCGCGACAGAAAGCTCCTATAATTCACCCCTCCACTTT. It translates to CASATESSYNSPLHF.

The chain joins TRBV7-2 to TRBJ1-2; possible D gene TRBD1, 6 bases. The V end lost 5 bases, the J end lost 8 bases, and 15 bases lay between the germline ends. The CDR3 consists of 13 residues. Germline V CDR1 and CDR2: SGHTA, FQGNSA. The CDR3: CASSPEGRGGYTF. The CDR3 nucleotides read TGTGCCAGCAGCCCAGAGGGCAGGGGAGGCTACACCTTC.

The V and J genes are TRBV14 and TRBJ2-1; D may be TRBD1 (6 bases). The V end lost 0 bases, the J end lost 9 bases, and 9 bases lay between the germline ends. The CDR3 sequence is 13 residues long. CDR1 SGHDN and CDR2 FVKESK come from the germline V gene. The CDR3 sequence: CASSQDGGIEQFF. The CDR3 DNA reads as TGTGCCAGCAGCCAAGATGGGGGCATTGAGCAGTTCTTC. The full variable domain, in which reference TRBV14 and TRBJ2-1 provide the parts outside the CDR3, is EAGVTQFPSHSVIEKGQTVTLRCDPISGHDNLYWYRRVMGKEIKFLLHFVKESKQDESGMPNNRFLAERTGGTYSTLKVQPAELEDSGVYFCASSQDGGIEQFFGPGTRLTVL.

V usage is TRBV27 and J usage is TRBJ1-2; D is unresolved. Between the trimmed V and J ends, which lost 8 bases and 6 bases, there was a span of 19 bases. The CDR3 is made up of 14 amino acids. CDR1 MNHEY and CDR2 SMNVEV come from the germline V gene (reference sequence). The CDR3 DNA reads as TGTGCCAGCCGAGACCGAGGTGTGAGGAATGGCTACACCTTC. This translates into CASRDRGVRNGYTF.

This sequence joins TRBV19 and TRBJ1-5; D not certain. The CDR3 consists of 13 residues. Germline V gene lookup returns CDR1 LNHDA and CDR2 SQIVND (reference sequence). Trimming pared 6 bases from V and 4 bases from J, leaving 10 bases between. The CDR3 loop is CASSPRVNQPQHF. For the CDR3, the DNA is TGTGCCAGTAGCCCCCGGGTAAATCAGCCCCAGCATTTT. Complete variable domain (other parts from reference TRBV19 and TRBJ1-5): DGGITQSPKYLFRKEGQNVTLSCEQNLNHDAMYWYRQDPGQGLRLIYYSQIVNDFQKGDIAEGYSVSREKKESFPLTVTSAQKNPTAFYLCASSPRVNQPQHFGDGTRLSIL.

V is TRBV11-2 and J is TRBJ1-2; weak D call: TRBD1 (5 bases). Germline V gene sequence: CDR1 SGHAT, CDR2 FQNNGV. Trimming took 5 bases from V and 14 from J, leaving 18 bases between them. This CDR3 is built from 12 residues. The CDR3 nucleotides read TGTGCCAGCAGCGGTGAGGTTGGGGGGAGTACCTTC. Its protein is CASSGEVGGSTF.

This sequence joins TRBV11-2 and TRBJ1-1; a weak D match, TRBD1 (5 bases). Trimming cost V 1 base and J 5 bases, with 11 bases left between them. Germline CDR1 SGHAT, CDR2 FQNNGV. This CDR3 has 14 amino acids. The CDR3, as DNA: TGTGCCAGCAGCTTAGCGTGGGGGGGAACTGAAGCTTTCTTT. Its protein product is CASSLAWGGTEAFF.

This clone has just one count. The chain uses TRBV7-2 and TRBJ2-7; 11 nucleotides match TRBD2. The CDR3 totals 15 residues. The germline V gene has CDR1 SGHTA and CDR2 FQGNSA. Trimming removed 4 bases from V and 2 bases from J; junction bases left unmatched: 4. The CDR3 loop is CASSSGTSGPYEQYF. DNA of the CDR3: TGTGCCAGCAGCTCCGGGACTAGCGGACCCTACGAGCAGTACTTC.

The rearrangement joins TRBV30 to TRBJ2-7; 9 bases fit TRBD1. This CDR3 is built from 14 residues. With V trimmed by 2 bases and J by 0 bases, 2 bases remained unmatched. The V gene's germline CDR1 is GTSNPN and CDR2 SVGIG (reference sequence). The CDR3 nucleotides are TGTGCCTGGAGTTGGACAGGGGTCTCCTACGAGCAGTACTTC. It specifies CAWSWTGVSYEQYF.

The chain recombines TRBV28 with TRBJ2-3; 7 nucleotides align to TRBD1. The length of the CDR3 is 15 residues. From germline, CDR1 is MDHEN and CDR2 SYDVKM. The V segment lost 6 bases and the J segment 4 bases; nucleotides outside the gene matches: 10. Here the CDR3 reads CASRPQGLKADTQYF. As DNA, the CDR3 is TGTGCCAGCAGACCACAGGGGTTGAAGGCAGATACGCAGTATTTT.

The rearrangement uses TRBV5-1 and TRBJ1-1; no firm D call. Germline loops: CDR1 SGHRS, CDR2 YFSETQ. V was cut by 3 bases and J by 5 bases, with 17 bases left in between. The CDR3 runs 15 residues. The CDR3 coding sequence is TGCGCCAGCAGCTACCTTGGGCAGTCGGGGACTGAAGCTTTCTTT. Amino acid sequence: CASSYLGQSGTEAFF.